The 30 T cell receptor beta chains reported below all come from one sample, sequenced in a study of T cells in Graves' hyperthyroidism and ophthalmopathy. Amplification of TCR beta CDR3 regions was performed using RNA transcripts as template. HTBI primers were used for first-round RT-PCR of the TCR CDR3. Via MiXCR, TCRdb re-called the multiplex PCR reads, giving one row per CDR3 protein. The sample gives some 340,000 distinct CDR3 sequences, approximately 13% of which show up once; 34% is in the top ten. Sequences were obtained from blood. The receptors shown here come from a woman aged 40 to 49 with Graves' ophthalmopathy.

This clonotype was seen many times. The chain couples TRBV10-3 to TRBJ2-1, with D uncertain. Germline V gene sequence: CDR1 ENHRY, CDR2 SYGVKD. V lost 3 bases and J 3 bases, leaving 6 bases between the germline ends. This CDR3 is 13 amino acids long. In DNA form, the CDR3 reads TGTGCCATCAGTGAAACTTTCTACAATGAGCAGTTCTTC. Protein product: CAISETFYNEQFF.

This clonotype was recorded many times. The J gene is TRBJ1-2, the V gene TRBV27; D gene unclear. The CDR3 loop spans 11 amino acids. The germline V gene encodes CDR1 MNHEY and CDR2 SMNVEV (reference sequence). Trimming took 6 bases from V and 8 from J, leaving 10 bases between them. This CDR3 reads CASSRGGGYTF. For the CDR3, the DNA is TGTGCCAGCAGCCGGGGTGGCGGCTACACCTTC.

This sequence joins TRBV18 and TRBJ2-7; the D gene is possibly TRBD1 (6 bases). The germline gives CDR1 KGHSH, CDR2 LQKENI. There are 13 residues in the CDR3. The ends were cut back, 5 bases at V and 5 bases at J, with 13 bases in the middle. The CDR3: CASSGTRADEQYF. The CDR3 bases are TGTGCCAGCTCAGGGACAAGGGCGGACGAGCAGTACTTC.

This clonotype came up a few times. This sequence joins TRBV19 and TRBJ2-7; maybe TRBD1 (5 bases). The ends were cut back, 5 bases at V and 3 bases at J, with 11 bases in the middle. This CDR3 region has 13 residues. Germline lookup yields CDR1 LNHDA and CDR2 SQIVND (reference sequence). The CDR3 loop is CASSWAGNYEQYF. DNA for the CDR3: TGTGCCAGTAGTTGGGCAGGGAACTACGAGCAGTACTTC.

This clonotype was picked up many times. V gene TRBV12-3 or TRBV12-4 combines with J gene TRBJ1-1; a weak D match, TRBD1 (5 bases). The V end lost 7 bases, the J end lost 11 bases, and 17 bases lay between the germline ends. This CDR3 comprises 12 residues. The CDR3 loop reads CASIWQGRSAFF. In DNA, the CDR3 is TGTGCCAGCATCTGGCAGGGAAGGTCGGCTTTCTTT.

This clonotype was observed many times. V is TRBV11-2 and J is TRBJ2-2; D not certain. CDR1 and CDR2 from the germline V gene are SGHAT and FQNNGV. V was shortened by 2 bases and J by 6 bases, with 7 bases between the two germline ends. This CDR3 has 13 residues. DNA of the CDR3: TGTGCCAGCAGCTTATGGGCGGCCGGGGAGCTGTTTTTT. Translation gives CASSLWAAGELFF.

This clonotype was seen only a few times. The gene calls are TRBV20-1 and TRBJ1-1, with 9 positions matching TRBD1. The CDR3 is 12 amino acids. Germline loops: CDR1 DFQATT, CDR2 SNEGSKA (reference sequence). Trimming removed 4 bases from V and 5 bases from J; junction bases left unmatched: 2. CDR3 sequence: CSAMDRGTEAFF. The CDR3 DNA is TGCAGTGCTATGGACAGGGGAACTGAAGCTTTCTTT.

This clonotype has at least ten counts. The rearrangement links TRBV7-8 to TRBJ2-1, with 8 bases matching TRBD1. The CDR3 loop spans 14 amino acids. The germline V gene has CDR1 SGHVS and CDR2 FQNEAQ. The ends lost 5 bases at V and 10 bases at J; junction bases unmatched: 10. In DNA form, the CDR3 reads TGTGCCAGCAGCCTGGAGTCAGGGGGCTTAGAGCAGTTCTTC. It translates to CASSLESGGLEQFF.

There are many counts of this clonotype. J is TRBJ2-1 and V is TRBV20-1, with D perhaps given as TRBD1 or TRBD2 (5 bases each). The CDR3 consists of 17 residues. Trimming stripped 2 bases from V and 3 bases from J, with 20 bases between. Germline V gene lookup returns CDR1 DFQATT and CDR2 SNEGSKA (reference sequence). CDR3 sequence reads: CSARSVSRGSLYNEQFF. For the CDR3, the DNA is TGCAGTGCTAGATCAGTTTCGAGGGGCTCCCTCTACAATGAGCAGTTCTTC.

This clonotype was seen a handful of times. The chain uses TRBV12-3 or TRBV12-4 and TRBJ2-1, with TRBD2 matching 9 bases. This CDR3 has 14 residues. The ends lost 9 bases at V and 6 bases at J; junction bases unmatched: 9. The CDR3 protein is CASRTASGVNEQFF. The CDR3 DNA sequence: TGTGCCAGTCGGACGGCTAGCGGGGTCAATGAGCAGTTCTTC.

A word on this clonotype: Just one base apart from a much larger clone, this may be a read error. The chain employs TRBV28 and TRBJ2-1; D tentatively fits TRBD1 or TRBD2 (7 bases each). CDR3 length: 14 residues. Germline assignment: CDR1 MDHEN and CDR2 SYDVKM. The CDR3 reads CASRRGTDLDEQLF. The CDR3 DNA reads TGTGCCAGCAGGCGGGGGACAGATCTCGATGAGCAGCTCTTC.

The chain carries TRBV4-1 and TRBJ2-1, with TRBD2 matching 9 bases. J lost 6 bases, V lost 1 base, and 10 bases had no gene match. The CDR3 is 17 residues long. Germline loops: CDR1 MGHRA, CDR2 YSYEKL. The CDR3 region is CASSQGALRGGTNEQFF. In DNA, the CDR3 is TGCGCCAGCAGCCAAGGGGCTCTGCGGGGGGGTACCAATGAGCAGTTCTTC.

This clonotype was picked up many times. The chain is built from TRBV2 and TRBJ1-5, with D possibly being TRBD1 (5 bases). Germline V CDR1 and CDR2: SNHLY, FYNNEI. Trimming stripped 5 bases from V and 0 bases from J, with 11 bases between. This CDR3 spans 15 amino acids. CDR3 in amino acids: CASSRDRYSNQPQHF. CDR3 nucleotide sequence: TGTGCCAGCAGTCGAGACAGATATAGCAATCAGCCCCAGCATTTT.

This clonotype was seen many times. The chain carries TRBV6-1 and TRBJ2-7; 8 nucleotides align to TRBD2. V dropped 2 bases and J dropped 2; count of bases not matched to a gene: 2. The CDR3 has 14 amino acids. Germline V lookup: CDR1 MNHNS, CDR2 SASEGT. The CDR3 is CASSEPGLAYEQYF. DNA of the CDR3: TGTGCCAGCAGTGAACCGGGACTAGCCTACGAGCAGTACTTC.

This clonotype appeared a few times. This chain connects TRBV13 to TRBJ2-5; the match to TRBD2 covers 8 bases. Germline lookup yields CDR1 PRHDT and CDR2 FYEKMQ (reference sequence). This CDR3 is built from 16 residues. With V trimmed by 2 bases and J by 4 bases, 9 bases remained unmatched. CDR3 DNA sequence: TGTGCCAGCAGCTTAACCGGGGGGGCCGGAGGAGAGACCCAGTACTTC. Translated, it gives CASSLTGGAGGETQYF.

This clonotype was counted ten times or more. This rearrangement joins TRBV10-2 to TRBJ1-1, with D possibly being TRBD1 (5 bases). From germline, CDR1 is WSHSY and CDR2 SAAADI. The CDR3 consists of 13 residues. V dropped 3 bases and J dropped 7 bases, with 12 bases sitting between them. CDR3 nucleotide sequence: TGCGCCAGCAGTGACCCGACGGGGGTTGAAGCTTTCTTT. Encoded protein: CASSDPTGVEAFF.

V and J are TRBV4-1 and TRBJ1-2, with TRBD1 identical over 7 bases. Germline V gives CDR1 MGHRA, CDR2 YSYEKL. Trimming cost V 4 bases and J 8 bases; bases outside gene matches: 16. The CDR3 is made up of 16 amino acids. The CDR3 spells CASSRMGTAVLMGYTF. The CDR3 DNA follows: TGCGCCAGCAGCCGGATGGGGACAGCGGTCCTTATGGGCTACACCTTC.

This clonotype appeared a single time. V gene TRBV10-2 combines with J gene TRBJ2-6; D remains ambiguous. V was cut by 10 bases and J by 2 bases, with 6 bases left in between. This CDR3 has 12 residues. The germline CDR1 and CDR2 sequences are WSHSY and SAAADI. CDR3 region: CATETGANVLTF. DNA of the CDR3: TGCGCCACCGAAACTGGGGCCAACGTCCTGACTTTC.

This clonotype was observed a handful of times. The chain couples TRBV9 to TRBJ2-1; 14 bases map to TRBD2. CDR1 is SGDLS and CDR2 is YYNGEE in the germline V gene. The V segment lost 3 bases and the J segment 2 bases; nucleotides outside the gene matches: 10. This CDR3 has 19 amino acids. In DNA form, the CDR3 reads TGTGCCAGCAGCGCACCGGGACTAGCGGGAGTGTCAGCCTACAATGAGCAGTTCTTC. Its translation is CASSAPGLAGVSAYNEQFF.

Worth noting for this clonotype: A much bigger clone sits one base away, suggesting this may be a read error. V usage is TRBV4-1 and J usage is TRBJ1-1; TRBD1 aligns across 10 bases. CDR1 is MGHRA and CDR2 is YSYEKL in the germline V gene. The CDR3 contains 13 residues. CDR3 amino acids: CTSKGQGDTEAFF. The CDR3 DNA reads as TGCACCAGCAAAGGACAGGGGGACACTGAAGCTTTCTTT.

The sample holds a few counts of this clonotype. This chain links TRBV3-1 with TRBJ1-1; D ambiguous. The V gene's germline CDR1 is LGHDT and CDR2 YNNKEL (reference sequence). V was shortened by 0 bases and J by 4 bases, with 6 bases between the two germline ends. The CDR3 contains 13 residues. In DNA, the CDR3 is TGTGCCAGCAGCCAAGAGTTTGGCACTGAAGCTTTCTTT. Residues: CASSQEFGTEAFF.

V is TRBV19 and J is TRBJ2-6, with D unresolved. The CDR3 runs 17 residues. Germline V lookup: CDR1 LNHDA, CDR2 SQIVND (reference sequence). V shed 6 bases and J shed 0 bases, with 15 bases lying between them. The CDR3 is CASSTSRPNSGANVLTF. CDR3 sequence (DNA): TGTGCCAGTAGCACTTCTAGACCCAACTCTGGGGCCAACGTCCTGACTTTC.

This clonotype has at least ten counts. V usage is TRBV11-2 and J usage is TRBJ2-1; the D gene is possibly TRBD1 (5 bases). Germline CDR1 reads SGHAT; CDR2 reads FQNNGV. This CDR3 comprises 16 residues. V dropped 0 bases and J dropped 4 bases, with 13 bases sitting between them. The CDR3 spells CASSLEAVGQYNEQFF. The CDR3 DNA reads TGTGCCAGCAGCTTAGAGGCGGTGGGGCAATACAATGAGCAGTTCTTC.

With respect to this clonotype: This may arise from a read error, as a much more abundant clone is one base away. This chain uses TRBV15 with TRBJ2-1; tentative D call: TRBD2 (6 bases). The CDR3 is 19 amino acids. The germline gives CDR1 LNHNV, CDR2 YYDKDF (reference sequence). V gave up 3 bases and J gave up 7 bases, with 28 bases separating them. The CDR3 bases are TGTGCCACCAGCAGTTCGAGTCCGTCAGCGGGCGACAATTGGAATGAGCAGTTCTTC. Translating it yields CATSSSSPSAGDNWNEQFF.

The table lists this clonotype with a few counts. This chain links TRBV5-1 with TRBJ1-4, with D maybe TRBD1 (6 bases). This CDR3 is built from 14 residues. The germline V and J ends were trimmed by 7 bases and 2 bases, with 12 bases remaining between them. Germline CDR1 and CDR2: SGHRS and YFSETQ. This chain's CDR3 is CASQSGDTNEKLFF. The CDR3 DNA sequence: TGCGCCAGCCAATCAGGGGATACTAATGAAAAACTGTTTTTT. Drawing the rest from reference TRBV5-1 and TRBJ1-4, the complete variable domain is KAGVTQTPRYLIKTRGQQVTLSCSPISGHRSVSWYQQTPGQGLQFLFEYFSETQRNKGNFPGRFSGRQFSNSRSEMNVSTLELGDSALYLCASQSGDTNEKLFFGSGTQLSVL.

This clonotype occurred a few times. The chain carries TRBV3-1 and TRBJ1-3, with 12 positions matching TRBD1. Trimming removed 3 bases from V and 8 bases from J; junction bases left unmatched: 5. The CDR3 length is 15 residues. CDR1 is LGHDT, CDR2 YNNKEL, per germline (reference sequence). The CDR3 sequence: CASSQTRDRGHTIYF. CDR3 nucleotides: TGTGCCAGCAGCCAGACCCGGGACAGGGGGCACACCATATATTTT.

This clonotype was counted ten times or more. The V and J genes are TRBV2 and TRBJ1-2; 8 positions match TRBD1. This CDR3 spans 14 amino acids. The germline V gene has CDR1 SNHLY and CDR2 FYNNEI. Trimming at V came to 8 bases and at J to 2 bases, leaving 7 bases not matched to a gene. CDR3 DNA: TGTGCCAGCGTCAGGGGGCTAGGGAACTATGGCTACACCTTC. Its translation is CASVRGLGNYGYTF. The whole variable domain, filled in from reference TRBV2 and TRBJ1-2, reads EPEVTQTPSHQVTQMGQEVILRCVPISNHLYFYWYRQILGQKVEFLVSFYNNEISEKSEIFDDQFSVERPDGSNFTLKIRSTKLEDSAMYFCASVRGLGNYGYTFGSGTRLTVV.

The CDR3 loop reads CASSPSWTGRYEQYF. The CDR3 DNA reads as TGCGCCAGCAGCCCCTCTTGGACAGGGAGGTACGAGCAGTACTTC. The V call is TRBV4-1, the J call TRBJ2-7, with 8 bases identical to TRBD1. The germline V gene has CDR1 MGHRA and CDR2 YSYEKL. J was trimmed by 4 bases and V by 4 bases; bases with no gene match: 9. The CDR3 consists of 15 residues.

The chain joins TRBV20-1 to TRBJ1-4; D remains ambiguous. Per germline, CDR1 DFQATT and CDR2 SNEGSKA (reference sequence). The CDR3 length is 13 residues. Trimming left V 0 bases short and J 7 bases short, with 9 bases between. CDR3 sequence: CSARDWAGEKLFF. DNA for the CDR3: TGCAGTGCTAGAGATTGGGCCGGTGAAAAACTGTTTTTT.

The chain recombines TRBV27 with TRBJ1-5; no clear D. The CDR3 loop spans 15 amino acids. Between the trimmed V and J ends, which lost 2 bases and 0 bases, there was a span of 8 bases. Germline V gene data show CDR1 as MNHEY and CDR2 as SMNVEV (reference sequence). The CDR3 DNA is TGTGCCAGCAGTTTAAGGTTTGGTAGCAATCAGCCCCAGCATTTT. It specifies CASSLRFGSNQPQHF.